The rows below give T cell receptor beta chains drawn from one sample of a study of early T cells in non-severe SARS-CoV-2 infection. TCRdb ran MiXCR on the 5' RACE reads and lists one entry per CDR3 protein. The sample comprises 90,000 to 120,000 distinct CDR3 sequences, around an eighth of which are singletons, and 2.5% to 4% rests with the top ten. The specimen sequenced was whole blood. These receptors were obtained from an adult who was a healthcare worker with PCR-confirmed SARS-CoV-2 infection or an uninfected control (not recorded which). Both conserved end residues are trimmed from each CDR3.

v_call	cdr3_length	j_call	cdr3_aa
TRBV7-3	13	TRBJ2-3	ASSLTSHPATTQY
TRBV20-1	17	TRBJ2-1	SARDSPGTGTSFYNEQF
TRBV4-1	11	TRBJ2-3	ASSRGQADTQY
TRBV7-3	15	TRBJ2-6	ASSLNQAGHGANVLT
TRBV27	13	TRBJ2-7	ASRKPGQGSYEQY
TRBV19	14	TRBJ1-2	ASSSTGAKANYGYT
TRBV6-5	9	TRBJ2-3	ASRQGLGQY
TRBV20-1	12	TRBJ2-7	SATSRDFTYEQY
TRBV6-2/TRBV6-3	12	TRBJ2-5	ASSYGTLHETQY
TRBV5-1	13	TRBJ2-3	ASSLVERVTDTQY
TRBV28	12	TRBJ1-6	ASSSTGLASPLH
TRBV25-1	13	TRBJ2-1	ASSEPQGAHNEQF
TRBV29-1	10	TRBJ1-1	SVGSGGTEAF
TRBV10-3	13	TRBJ2-7	ATYPGTSGTYEQY
TRBV5-6	11	TRBJ2-1	ASSPGHRNEQF
TRBV3-1	15	TRBJ2-1	ASSRSAGPSSYNEQF
TRBV20-1	12	TRBJ1-1	SANGPGSNTEAF
TRBV6-6	12	TRBJ2-7	ASSYEGHLSEQY
TRBV12-3/TRBV12-4	12	TRBJ1-5	ASSFTGPGQPQH
TRBV4-2	8	TRBJ1-2	ASSQDGYT
TRBV5-1	12	TRBJ1-1	ASSLAGGFTEAF
TRBV29-1	14	TRBJ2-1	SVEIGQGRSRGEQF
TRBV5-4	10	TRBJ1-6	ASSLVSSPLH
TRBV7-9	13	TRBJ1-3	ASSVGQGSGNTIY
TRBV10-3	12	TRBJ2-3	AISEGSETDTQY
TRBV6-5	13	TRBJ2-7	ASSYSGTPTYEQY
TRBV3-1	16	TRBJ2-6	ASSQDQGTLSGANVLT
TRBV7-6	15	TRBJ2-7	ASSLSSRVLGPYEQY
TRBV20-1	13	TRBJ2-5	SARKYGLAEETQY
TRBV7-8	14	TRBJ1-4	ASSLGQTGALKKLF
TRBV5-1	13	TRBJ2-3	ASSHIAGDTDTQY
TRBV3-1	15	TRBJ1-1	ASSQDTPSGTGIEAF
TRBV12-3/TRBV12-4	15	TRBJ1-6	ASSRDRASSYNSPLH
TRBV4-2	19	TRBJ1-3	ASSQEIVGRGRLSSGNTIY
TRBV11-3	19	TRBJ2-7	ASSLVFLSWSSGDPSYEQY
TRBV11-2	12	TRBJ1-4	ASSLRASNEKLF
TRBV2	11	TRBJ2-5	ASSESPSSAQY
TRBV13	14	TRBJ2-1	ASSLSRTGRDNEQF
TRBV4-2	14	TRBJ2-6	ASSQDLLSGANVLT
TRBV6-5	12	TRBJ1-6	ASSYSGYNSPLH
TRBV28	11	TRBJ1-1	ASTGVLNTEAF
TRBV20-1	10	TRBJ1-2	SASDRDYGYT
TRBV20-1	9	TRBJ1-1	SAGLTTEAF
TRBV12-3/TRBV12-4	12	TRBJ1-6	ASSTGPVNSPLH
TRBV7-6	15	TRBJ1-1	ASSPRRDRGMRTEAF
TRBV29-1	13	TRBJ1-1	SVVTGQATGTEAF
TRBV18	14	TRBJ2-2	ASSPTPGQVTGELF
TRBV3-1	12	TRBJ2-3	ASSQDSATDTQY
TRBV14	12	TRBJ2-1	ASSQDPVYNEQF
TRBV20-1	11	TRBJ2-7	SAYGIGVYEQY
TRBV25-1	13	TRBJ2-7	ASSGRDARTYEQY
TRBV7-8	14	TRBJ1-1	ASSPDRLFMNTEAF
TRBV7-9	11	TRBJ1-1	ASSLDRGIEAF
TRBV9	12	TRBJ2-1	ASSVAGDYNEQF
TRBV6-1	10	TRBJ2-5	ASASTVETQY
TRBV28	12	TRBJ1-6	ASRFRGENSPLH
TRBV2	14	TRBJ1-5	ASSERGQGTNQPQH
TRBV11-1	13	TRBJ2-1	ASSPTGAEYNEQF